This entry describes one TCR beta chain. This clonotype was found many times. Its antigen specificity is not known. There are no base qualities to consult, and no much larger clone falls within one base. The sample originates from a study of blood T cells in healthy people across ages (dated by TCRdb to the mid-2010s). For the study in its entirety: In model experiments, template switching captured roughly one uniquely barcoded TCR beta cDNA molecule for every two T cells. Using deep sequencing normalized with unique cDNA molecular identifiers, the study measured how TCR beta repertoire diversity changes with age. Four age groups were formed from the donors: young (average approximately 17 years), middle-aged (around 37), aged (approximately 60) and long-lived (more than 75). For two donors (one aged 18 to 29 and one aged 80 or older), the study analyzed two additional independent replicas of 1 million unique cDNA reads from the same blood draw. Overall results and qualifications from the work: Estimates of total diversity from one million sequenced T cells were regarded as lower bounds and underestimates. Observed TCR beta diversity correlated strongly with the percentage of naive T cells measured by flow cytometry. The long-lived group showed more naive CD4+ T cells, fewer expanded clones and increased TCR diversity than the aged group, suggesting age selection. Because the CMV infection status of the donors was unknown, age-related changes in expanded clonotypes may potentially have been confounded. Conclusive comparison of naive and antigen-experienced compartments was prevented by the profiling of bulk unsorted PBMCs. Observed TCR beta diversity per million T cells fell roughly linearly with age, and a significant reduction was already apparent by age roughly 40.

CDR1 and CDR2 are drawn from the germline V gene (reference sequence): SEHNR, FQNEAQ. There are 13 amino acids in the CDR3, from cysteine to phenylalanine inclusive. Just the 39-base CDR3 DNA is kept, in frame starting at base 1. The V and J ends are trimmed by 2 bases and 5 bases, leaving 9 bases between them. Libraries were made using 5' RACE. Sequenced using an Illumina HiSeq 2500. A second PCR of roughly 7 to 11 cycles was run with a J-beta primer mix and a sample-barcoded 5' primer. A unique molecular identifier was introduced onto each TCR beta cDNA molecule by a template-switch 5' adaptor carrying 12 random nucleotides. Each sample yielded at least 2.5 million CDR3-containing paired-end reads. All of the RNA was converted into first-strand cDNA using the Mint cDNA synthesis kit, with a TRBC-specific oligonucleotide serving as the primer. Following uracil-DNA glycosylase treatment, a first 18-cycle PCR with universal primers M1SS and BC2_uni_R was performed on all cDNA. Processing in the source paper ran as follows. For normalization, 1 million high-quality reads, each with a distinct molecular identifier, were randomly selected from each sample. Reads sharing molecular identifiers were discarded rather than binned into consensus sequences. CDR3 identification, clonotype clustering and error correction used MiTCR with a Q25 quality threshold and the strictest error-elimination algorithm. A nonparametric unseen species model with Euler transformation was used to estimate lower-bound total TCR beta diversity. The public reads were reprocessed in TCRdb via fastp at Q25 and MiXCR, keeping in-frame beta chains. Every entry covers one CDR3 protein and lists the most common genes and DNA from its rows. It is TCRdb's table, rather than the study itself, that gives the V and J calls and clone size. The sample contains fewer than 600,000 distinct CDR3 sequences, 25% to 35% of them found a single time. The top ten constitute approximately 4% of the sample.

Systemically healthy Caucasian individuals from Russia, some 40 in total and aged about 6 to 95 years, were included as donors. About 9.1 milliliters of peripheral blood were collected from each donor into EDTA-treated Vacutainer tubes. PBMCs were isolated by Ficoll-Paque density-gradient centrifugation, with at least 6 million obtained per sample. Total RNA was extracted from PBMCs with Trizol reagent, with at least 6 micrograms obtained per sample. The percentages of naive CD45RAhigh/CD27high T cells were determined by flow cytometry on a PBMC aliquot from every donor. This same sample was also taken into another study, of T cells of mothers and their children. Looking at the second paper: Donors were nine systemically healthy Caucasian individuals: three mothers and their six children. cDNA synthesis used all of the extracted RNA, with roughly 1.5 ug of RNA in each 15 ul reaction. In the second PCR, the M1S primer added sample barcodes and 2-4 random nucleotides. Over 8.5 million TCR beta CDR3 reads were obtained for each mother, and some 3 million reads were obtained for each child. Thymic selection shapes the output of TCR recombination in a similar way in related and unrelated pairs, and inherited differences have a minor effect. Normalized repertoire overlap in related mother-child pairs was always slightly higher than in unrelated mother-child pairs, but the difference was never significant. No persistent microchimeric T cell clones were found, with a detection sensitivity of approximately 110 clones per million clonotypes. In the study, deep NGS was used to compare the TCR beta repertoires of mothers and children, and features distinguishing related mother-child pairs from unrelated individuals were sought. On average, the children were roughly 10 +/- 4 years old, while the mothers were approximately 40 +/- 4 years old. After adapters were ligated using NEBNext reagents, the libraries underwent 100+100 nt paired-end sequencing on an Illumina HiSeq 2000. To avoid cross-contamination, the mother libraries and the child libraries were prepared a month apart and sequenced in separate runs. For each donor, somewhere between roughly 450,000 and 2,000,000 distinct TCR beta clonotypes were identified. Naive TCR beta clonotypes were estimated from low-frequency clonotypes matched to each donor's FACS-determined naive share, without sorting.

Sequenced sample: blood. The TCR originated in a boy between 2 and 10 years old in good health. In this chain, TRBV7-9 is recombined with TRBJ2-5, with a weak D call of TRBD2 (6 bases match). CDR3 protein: CASSLMGRETQYF. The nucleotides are TGTGCCAGCAGCTTAATGGGGAGGGAGACCCAGTACTTC.